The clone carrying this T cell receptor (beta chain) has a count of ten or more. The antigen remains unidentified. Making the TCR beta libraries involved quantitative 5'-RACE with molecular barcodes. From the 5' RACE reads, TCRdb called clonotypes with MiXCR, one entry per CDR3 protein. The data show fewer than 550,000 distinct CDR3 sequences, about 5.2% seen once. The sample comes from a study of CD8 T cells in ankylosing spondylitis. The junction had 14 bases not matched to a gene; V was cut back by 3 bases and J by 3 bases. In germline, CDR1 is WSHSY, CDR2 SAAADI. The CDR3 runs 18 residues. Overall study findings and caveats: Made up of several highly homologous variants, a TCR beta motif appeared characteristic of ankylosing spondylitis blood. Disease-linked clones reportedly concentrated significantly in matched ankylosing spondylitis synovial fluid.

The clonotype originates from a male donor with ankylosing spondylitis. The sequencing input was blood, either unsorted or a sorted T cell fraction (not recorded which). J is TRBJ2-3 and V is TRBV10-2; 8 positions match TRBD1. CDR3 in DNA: TGCGCCAGCAGTGACCTCTATGGCAGGGGGCGCGAGACAGATACGCAGTATTTT. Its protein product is CASSDLYGRGRETDTQYF.